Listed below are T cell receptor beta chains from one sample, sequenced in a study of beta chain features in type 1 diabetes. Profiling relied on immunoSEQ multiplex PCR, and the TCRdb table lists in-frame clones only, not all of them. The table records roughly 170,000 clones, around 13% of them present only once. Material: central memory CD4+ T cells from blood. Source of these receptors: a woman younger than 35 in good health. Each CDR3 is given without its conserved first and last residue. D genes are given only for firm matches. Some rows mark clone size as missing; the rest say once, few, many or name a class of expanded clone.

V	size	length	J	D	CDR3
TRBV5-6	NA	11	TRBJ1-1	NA	ASSLAVNTEAF
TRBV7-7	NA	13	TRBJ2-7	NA	ASSLDTGFSYEQY
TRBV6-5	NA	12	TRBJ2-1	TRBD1	ASSRTGERNEQF
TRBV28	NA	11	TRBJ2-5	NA	ASSLGGKETQY
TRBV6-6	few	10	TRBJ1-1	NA	ASSSGDTEAF
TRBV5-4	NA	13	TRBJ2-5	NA	ASSLRAGRGETQY
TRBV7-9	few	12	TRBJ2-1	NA	ASSLASQYNEQF
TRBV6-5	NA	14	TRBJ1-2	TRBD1	ASSYLPGQGRPGYT
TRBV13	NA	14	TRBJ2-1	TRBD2	ASSPLGLAEEDEQF
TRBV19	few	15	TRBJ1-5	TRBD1	ASTPVRDRGRNQPQH
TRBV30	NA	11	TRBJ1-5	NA	AWTQNSNQPQH
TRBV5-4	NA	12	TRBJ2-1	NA	ASSLRGAQYEQF
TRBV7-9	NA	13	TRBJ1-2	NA	ASSLAAGSNYGYT
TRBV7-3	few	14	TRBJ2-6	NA	ASSDQGKTGANVLT
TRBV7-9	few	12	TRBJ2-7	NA	ASNLPGGSYEQY
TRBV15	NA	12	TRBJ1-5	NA	ATSGRGANQPQH
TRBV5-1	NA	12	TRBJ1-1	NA	ASSQGSGGTEAF
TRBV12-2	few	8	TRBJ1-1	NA	ASLGGEAF
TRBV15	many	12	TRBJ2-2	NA	ATSRGLDTGELF
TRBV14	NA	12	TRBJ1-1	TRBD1	ASSQEGAISEAF